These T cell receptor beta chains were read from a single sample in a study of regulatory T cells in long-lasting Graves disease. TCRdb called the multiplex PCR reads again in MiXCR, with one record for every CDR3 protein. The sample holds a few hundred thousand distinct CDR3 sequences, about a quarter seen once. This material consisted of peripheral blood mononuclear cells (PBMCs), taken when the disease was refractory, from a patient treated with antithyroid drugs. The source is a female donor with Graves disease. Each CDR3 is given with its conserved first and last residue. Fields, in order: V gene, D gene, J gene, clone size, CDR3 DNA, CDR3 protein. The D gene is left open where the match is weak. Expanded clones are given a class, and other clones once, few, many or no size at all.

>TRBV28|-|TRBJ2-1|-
TGTGCCAGCAGCCGGCTATTTGGTGAGCAGTTCTTC
CASSRLFGEQFF
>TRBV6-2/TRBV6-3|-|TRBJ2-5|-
TGTGCCAGCTTATACTATAGTTGGCGGATCCAAGAGACCCAGTACTTC
CASLYYSWRIQETQYF
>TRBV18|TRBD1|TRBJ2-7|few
TGTGCCAGCTCACAACAGGGGGTCTCCTACGAGCAGTACTTC
CASSQQGVSYEQYF
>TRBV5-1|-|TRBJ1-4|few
TGCGCCAGCAGCTTGGCATCTGCAACTAATGAAAAACTGTTTTTT
CASSLASATNEKLFF
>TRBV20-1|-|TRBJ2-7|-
TGCAGTGCTGCCGGGGACTACGAGCAGTACTTC
CSAAGDYEQYF
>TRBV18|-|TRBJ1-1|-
TGTGCCAGCTCACCACGACAGATTATGAACACTGAAGCTTTCTTT
CASSPRQIMNTEAFF
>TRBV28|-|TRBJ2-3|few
TGTGCCAGCAGCCCTAGACAGCCAGATACGCAGTATTTT
CASSPRQPDTQYF
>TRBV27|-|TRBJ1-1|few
TGTGCCAGCAGTTACAGGTCAGGGAACACTGAAGCTTTCTTT
CASSYRSGNTEAFF
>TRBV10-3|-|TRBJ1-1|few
TGTGCCATCAGTGATCCCTTCAGGGTGGAAGCCCCTGAGGCTTTCTTT
CAISDPFRVEAPEAFF
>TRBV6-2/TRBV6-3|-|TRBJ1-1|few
TGTGCCAGCAGCCTCCCCCGGACGAACACTGAAGCTTTCTTT
CASSLPRTNTEAFF
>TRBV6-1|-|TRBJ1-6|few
TGTGCCAGCAGTCCCCGAGGGGCCGGGGATTCACCCCTCCACTTT
CASSPRGAGDSPLHF
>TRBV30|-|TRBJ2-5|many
TGTGCCGGCTCTTCGAGGCGGGGCAGTGTTGAGACCCAGTACTTC
CAGSSRRGSVETQYF
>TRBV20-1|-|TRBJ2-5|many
TGCAGTGCTAGAGATCCCAGCCGCGGGGACAGCGAGACCCAGTACTTC
CSARDPSRGDSETQYF
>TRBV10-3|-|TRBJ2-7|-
TGTGCCATCAGGGACCCTGGGGACACCTACGAGCAGTACTTC
CAIRDPGDTYEQYF
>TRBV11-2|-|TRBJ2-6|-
TGTGCCAGCAGCCCGATCTTCGGCCGGGGGCTCGGGGCCAACGTCCTGACTTTC
CASSPIFGRGLGANVLTF
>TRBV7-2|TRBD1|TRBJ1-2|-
TGTGCCAGCAGCCCCACCCCCACAGGGGGCTTATATGGCTACACCTTC
CASSPTPTGGLYGYTF
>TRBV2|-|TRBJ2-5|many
TGTGCCAGCAATCGCGACAGCTATCTTGAGACCCAGTACTTC
CASNRDSYLETQYF
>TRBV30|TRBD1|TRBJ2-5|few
TGTGCCTGGACCCGGACAGGGATGGTTAAGACCCAGTACTTC
CAWTRTGMVKTQYF
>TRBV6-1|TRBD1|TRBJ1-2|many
TGTGCCAGCAGTGGGACAGGGGGCCTAGATGGCTACACCTTC
CASSGTGGLDGYTF
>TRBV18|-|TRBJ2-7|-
TGTGCCAGCTCACCACGGGAAAGCTCCTACGAGCAGTACTTC
CASSPRESSYEQYF
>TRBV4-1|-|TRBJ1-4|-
TGCGCCAGCAGCCCCGGGGGAGCAGCAAATGAAAAACTGTTTTTT
CASSPGGAANEKLFF
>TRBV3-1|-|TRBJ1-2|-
TGTGCCAGCAGCCCAGACAGATACTATGGCTACACCTTC
CASSPDRYYGYTF
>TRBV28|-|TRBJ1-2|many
TGTGCCAGCAGTTTGGTTAGGGTTAATTCCAACTATGGCTACACCTTC
CASSLVRVNSNYGYTF
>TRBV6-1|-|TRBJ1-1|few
TGTGCCAGCAGTGAAGAGGGTTTGGGTGAAGCTTTCTTT
CASSEEGLGEAFF
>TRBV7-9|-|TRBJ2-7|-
TGTGCCAGCAGCTTATTGGGGCCCTACGAGCAGTACTTC
CASSLLGPYEQYF